Sequencing of this T cell receptor (beta chain) was carried out in a study of regulatory T cells in long-lasting Graves disease. Study background: It was over 5 years of antithyroid drugs, with positive TSH receptor antibodies, that meant persistent Graves' disease. Overall study results and limits: TCR diversity was lower in persistent Graves' patients than in newly diagnosed ones. When disease was persistent, TRBV28, TRBJ1-2 and TRBJ2-5 were the favored segments. Persistent patients had a count of shared public clonotypes (around 2,700) that exceeded that of new patients (approximately 920).

HTBI primers from iRepertoire and Arm-PCR of CDR3 regions yielded the TCR beta libraries. MiXCR, run by TCRdb on the multiplex PCR reads, gives a single entry per CDR3 protein. This table has around 340,000 distinct CDR3 sequences, around a fifth appearing once. As to time point: persistent/refractory GD, antithyroid drugs over 5 years with positive TRAb. After RNA was extracted from PBMCs, the TCR library was made from it. A note on this clonotype: As yet, its antigen is unknown.

CDR3 length equals 12 residues. V was trimmed by 6 bases and J by 2 bases, leaving 10 bases between them. Per the germline V gene, CDR1 is DFQATT and CDR2 is SNEGSKA (reference sequence). This receptor was identified in a female donor with Graves disease. The sample here was peripheral blood mononuclear cells (PBMCs), taken when the disease was refractory, from a patient treated with antithyroid drugs. V gene TRBV20-1 combines with J gene TRBJ1-2; D remains unclear. CDR3 amino acids: CSAPNGNYGYTF. The CDR3 DNA is TGCAGTGCGCCCAATGGAAACTATGGCTACACCTTC.